Shown below are 15 T cell receptor beta chains from a single sample sequenced in a study of blood T cell repertoires in COVID-19. Some clones are missing from TCRdb's copy, which holds only in-frame ones; the method was immunoSEQ multiplex PCR. The sample records about 280,000 clones, approximately 90% being singletons. What was sequenced was peripheral blood. These receptors came from a man aged 35 to 55 with acute or convalescent COVID-19.

This chain links TRBV25-1 with TRBJ1-4; a weak D match, TRBD1 (6 bases). V dropped 5 bases and J dropped 7 bases, with 14 bases sitting between them. Looked up from germline, CDR1 is MGHDK and CDR2 is SYGVNS. This CDR3 comprises 14 residues. The chain's CDR3 is CASSKVLGAEKLFF. The DNA of the CDR3 is TGTGCCAGCAGTAAGGTACTGGGGGCTGAAAAACTGTTTTTT.

The V gene is TRBV11-1, the J gene TRBJ1-1, with D possibly being TRBD1 (6 bases). V was pared by 5 bases and J by 4 bases, with 14 bases between. This CDR3 spans 14 amino acids. CDR1 is SGHAT, CDR2 FQDESV, per germline (reference sequence). This CDR3 reads CASSPTGASTEAFF. The DNA for the CDR3 is TGTGCCAGCAGCCCGACAGGAGCAAGCACTGAAGCTTTCTTT.

The J gene is TRBJ1-1, the V gene TRBV5-1, with 12 bases matching TRBD1. V lost 0 bases and J lost 7; bases outside the gene matches: 7. The CDR3 covers 16 residues. In germline, CDR1 is SGHRS, CDR2 YFSETQ. In DNA, the CDR3 is TGCGCCAGCAGCTTGGCCGGGGGACAGGGGGCGGGTGAAGCTTTCTTT. Protein product: CASSLAGGQGAGEAFF.

This clone has just a few counts. J is TRBJ1-6 and V is TRBV30; TRBD1 matches 8 bases. The CDR3 loop spans 16 amino acids. Germline V CDR1 and CDR2: GTSNPN, SVGIG (reference sequence). V shed 0 bases, J shed 2 bases, and the junction held 3 bases outside the gene matches. The CDR3, as DNA: TGTGCCTGGAGTGTCCCGGGACAGGCCTATAATTCACCCCTCCACTTT. Amino acids: CAWSVPGQAYNSPLHF.

The rearrangement uses TRBV10-1 and TRBJ1-5, with unresolved D. This CDR3 contains 12 residues. V gave up 3 bases and J gave up 3 bases, with 3 bases separating them. Germline V CDR1 and CDR2: WNHNN, SYGVQD (reference sequence). The CDR3 DNA reads as TGCGCCAGCAGTGATAACAATCAGCCCCAGCATTTT. This encodes CASSDNNQPQHF.

V and J are TRBV4-1 and TRBJ1-6; possible D gene TRBD1, 5 bases. The CDR3 is made up of 15 amino acids. Germline V lookup: CDR1 MGHRA, CDR2 YSYEKL. The V gene lost 3 bases and the J gene lost 9 bases, with 15 bases spanning the gap. This chain's CDR3 is CASSQEGSRGSPLHF. In DNA form, the CDR3 reads TGCGCCAGCAGCCAGGAAGGGTCTAGGGGTTCACCCCTCCACTTT.

V is TRBV6-5 and J is TRBJ2-1, with D perhaps TRBD1 (7 bases). V lost 10 bases and J lost 0, with 13 bases in between. CDR1 and CDR2 (germline): MNHEY, SVGAGI. There are 14 residues in the CDR3. CDR3 amino acids: CATTQGGSYNEQFF. CDR3 nucleotide sequence: TGTGCCACGACCCAGGGGGGCTCCTACAATGAGCAGTTCTTC.

The V gene is TRBV2, the J gene TRBJ2-3, with 12 bases fitting TRBD1. This CDR3 has 15 residues. Germline V lookup: CDR1 SNHLY, CDR2 FYNNEI. The trim removed 8 bases at V and 9 bases at J, leaving 12 bases unmatched. The CDR3 protein is CASRAPGQGAKTQYF. CDR3 DNA: TGTGCCAGCCGGGCGCCGGGACAGGGGGCGAAGACGCAGTATTTT. The full variable domain, in which reference TRBV2 and TRBJ2-3 provide the parts outside the CDR3, is EPEVTQTPSHQVTQMGQEVILRCVPISNHLYFYWYRQILGQKVEFLVSFYNNEISEKSEIFDDQFSVERPDGSNFTLKIRSTKLEDSAMYFCASRAPGQGAKTQYFGPGTRLTVL.

This chain joins TRBV7-6 and TRBJ2-7; the match to TRBD2 covers 10 bases. With V trimmed by 3 bases and J by 0 bases, 2 bases remained unmatched. The germline gives CDR1 SGHVS, CDR2 FNYEAQ. This CDR3 contains 15 residues. In DNA, the CDR3 is TGTGCCAGCAGCTTCCAGCGGGGGGGCTCCTACGAGCAGTACTTC. Protein: CASSFQRGGSYEQYF. Using reference TRBV7-6 and TRBJ2-7 for the parts outside the CDR3, the full variable domain is GAGVSQSPRYKVTKRGQDVALRCDPISGHVSLYWYRQALGQGPEFLTYFNYEAQQDKSGLPNDRFSAERPEGSISTLTIQRTEQRDSAMYRCASSFQRGGSYEQYFGPGTRLTVT.

Points on this clone: Other DNA variants within this sample encode the same CDR3. This sequence joins TRBV5-4 and TRBJ2-3; maybe TRBD2 (5 bases). In germline, CDR1 is SGHNT, CDR2 YYREEE (reference sequence). The CDR3 length is 14 residues. The V end lost 7 bases, the J end lost 1 base, and 13 bases lay between the germline ends. CDR3: CASRERGGTDTQYF. The CDR3 region has the DNA TGTGCCAGCCGTGAACGGGGAGGCACAGATACGCAGTATTTT.

This clone was seen a few times. The rearrangement joins TRBV5-6 to TRBJ1-2; D not certain. Germline V gene sequence: CDR1 SGHDT, CDR2 YYEEEE. The germline V and J ends were trimmed by 2 bases and 7 bases, with 9 bases remaining between them. The CDR3 spans 12 residues. The CDR3 sequence: CASSFMASGYTF. In DNA form, the CDR3 reads TGTGCCAGCAGCTTTATGGCTTCTGGCTACACCTTC.

The CDR3 spells CASSPDGAVGTIYF. Here the CDR3 DNA reads TGTGCCAGCAGCCCCGATGGGGCGGTGGGCACCATATATTTT. The rearrangement links TRBV28 to TRBJ1-3; a weak D match, TRBD1 (5 bases). Trimming removed 6 bases at V and 9 bases at J, with 18 bases between. This CDR3 has 14 residues. Germline CDR1 and CDR2: MDHEN and SYDVKM.

This chain joins TRBV24-1 and TRBJ1-1, with 7 bases matching TRBD1. From germline, CDR1 is KGHDR and CDR2 SFDVKD. This CDR3 has 13 amino acids. J gave up 3 bases and V 6 bases, and 3 bases lay outside the gene matches. The CDR3 nucleotides read TGTGCCACCAGTCAGGGGGGTTACACTGAAGCTTTCTTT. This codes for CATSQGGYTEAFF.

The J gene is TRBJ1-5, the V gene TRBV19; D not resolved. Germline-derived CDR1 and CDR2 are LNHDA and SQIVND (reference sequence). This CDR3 comprises 19 residues. Trimming shortened V by 2 bases and J by 0 bases, and 20 bases separated the two germline ends. Here the CDR3 reads CASSILAGNIIYSNQPQHF. CDR3 sequence (DNA): TGTGCCAGTAGTATATTGGCAGGAAACATAATTTATAGCAATCAGCCCCAGCATTTT.

The J gene is TRBJ2-7, the V gene TRBV2; tentatively, D is TRBD1 (5 bases). Looked up from germline, CDR1 is SNHLY and CDR2 is FYNNEI. This CDR3 has 14 residues. V shed 4 bases and J shed 3 bases, with 13 bases lying between them. The CDR3 sequence: CASSVKQVGYEQYF. CDR3 sequence (DNA): TGTGCCAGCAGTGTGAAACAGGTGGGCTACGAGCAGTACTTC.